This TCR beta chain is drawn from a study of T cell responses to AZD1222 COVID-19 vaccine. Study overall: Analyses pooled second doses at about 4 or about 12 weeks. Findings and limits, study-wide: Researchers report vaccine-associated CD4 TCRs spanning spike, with dominance at 160-218 and 743-854. The study reported that nearly half of spike-specific TCRs target unmutated variant regions.

Libraries were prepared by immunoSEQ multiplex PCR; TCRdb keeps only in-frame clonotypes and omits some of them. Among 85,000 to 100,000 clones listed, around 80% were seen once. On this clone itself: Its antigen remains unknown.

This CDR3 contains 15 residues. Germline-derived CDR1 and CDR2 are SGHVS and FNYEAQ. After removal of 1 base from V and 4 bases from J, the junction contained 4 bases not matched to a gene. This TCR came from an adult in good health. V and J are TRBV7-6 and TRBJ2-5; TRBD1 matches 9 bases. The source material was peripheral blood, sampled on day 0 of AZD1222 vaccination. The CDR3: CASSLVVDRGETQYF. The CDR3 nucleotides are TGTGCCAGCAGCTTAGTCGTGGACAGGGGAGAGACCCAGTACTTC. Variable domain in full (rest from reference TRBV7-6 and TRBJ2-5): GAGVSQSPRYKVTKRGQDVALRCDPISGHVSLYWYRQALGQGPEFLTYFNYEAQQDKSGLPNDRFSAERPEGSISTLTIQRTEQRDSAMYRCASSLVVDRGETQYFGPGTRLLVL.